These 16 T cell receptor beta chains were all obtained from the same sample, sequenced in a study of blood T cells in healthy people across ages. A second PCR, run for roughly 6 to 11 cycles, used a sample-barcoded 5' primer plus a J-beta primer mix. TCRdb re-derived calls from the 5' RACE reads in MiXCR, one entry per CDR3 protein. The sample lists 910,000 or so distinct CDR3 sequences; 45% to 60% were seen once. Sequences were obtained from blood. The source of these receptors is a woman aged 55-69 years in good health.

With regard to this clonotype: A much more abundant neighbour one base away suggests this may be a read error. The chain couples TRBV20-1 to TRBJ2-1; 7 nucleotides line up with TRBD2. The J call may be incorrect, as the DNA end agrees better with TRBJ2-7. From germline, CDR1 is DFQATT and CDR2 SNEGSKA (reference sequence). CDR3 length: 15 amino acids. This CDR3 reads CSAQGLGRKNNEQYF. The CDR3 region has the DNA TGCAGTGCCCAGGGTCTCGGGAGGAAGAACAATGAGCAGTACTTC.

V and J are TRBV13 and TRBJ2-7; TRBD2 agrees at 9 bases. The CDR3 is 15 amino acids. V gave up 4 bases and J gave up 7 bases; unmatched junction bases: 11. CDR1 and CDR2 (germline): PRHDT, FYEKMQ (reference sequence). CDR3 protein: CASSSGGRAGDEQYF. DNA for the CDR3: TGTGCCAGCAGCTCGGGCGGGAGGGCCGGAGATGAGCAGTACTTC.

This chain connects TRBV12-3 or TRBV12-4 to TRBJ2-7, with D possibly matching TRBD2 (6 bases). This CDR3 region has 14 residues. The V and J ends lost 8 bases and 0 bases respectively, with 14 bases between them. CDR3 in amino acids: CASGPSASSYEQYF. The CDR3 DNA reads as TGTGCCAGCGGGCCTAGCGCCAGCTCCTACGAGCAGTACTTC.

This chain links TRBV7-2 with TRBJ1-6; D might be TRBD1 (5 bases). Germline loops: CDR1 SGHTA, CDR2 FQGNSA. This CDR3 spans 17 amino acids. V was pared by 3 bases and J by 5 bases, with 17 bases between. The chain's CDR3 is CASSLDRIKGNNSPLHF. The CDR3 region has the DNA TGTGCCAGCAGCTTGGACCGAATCAAGGGGAATAATTCACCCCTCCACTTT.

In this sample, this clonotype turned up once. This chain uses TRBV16 with TRBJ2-1; D is uncertain. The CDR3 covers 13 residues. Germline V gene lookup returns CDR1 KGHSY and CDR2 FQNENV. V lost 0 bases, J lost 2 bases, and 2 bases lay in between. The chain's CDR3 is CASSQSAYNEQFF. CDR3 bases: TGTGCCAGCAGCCAATCGGCCTACAATGAGCAGTTCTTC.

This clonotype appeared a few times. This chain connects TRBV14 to TRBJ2-1, with 7 bases that match TRBD2. This CDR3 spans 16 amino acids. Germline CDR1 is SGHDN and CDR2 is FVKESK. The junction had 14 bases not matched to a gene; V was cut back by 0 bases and J by 12 bases. CDR3 coding DNA: TGTGCCAGCAGCCAAGACCTGCAACTAGCGAAAAACGGGCAGTTCTTC. Encoded protein: CASSQDLQLAKNGQFF.

This clonotype showed up just a few times. The rearrangement uses TRBV3-1 and TRBJ2-5; maybe TRBD1 (5 bases). With 1 base removed from V and 6 bases from J, the gap between germline ends came to 6 bases. Germline CDR1 is LGHDT and CDR2 is YNNKEL (reference sequence). This CDR3 comprises 12 residues. Here the CDR3 reads CASSQGGQTQYF. DNA of the CDR3: TGTGCCAGCAGCCAAGGGGGCCAGACCCAGTACTTC.

The rearrangement links TRBV3-1 to TRBJ2-5; TRBD2 agrees at 9 bases. Trimming removed 3 bases from V and 11 bases from J; junction bases left unmatched: 4. The CDR3 consists of 12 residues. Germline V gene data show CDR1 as LGHDT and CDR2 as YNNKEL (reference sequence). The CDR3 here is CASSQGLARQYF. The CDR3 DNA follows: TGTGCCAGCAGCCAGGGACTAGCACGTCAGTACTTC.

The chain combines TRBV5-6 with TRBJ2-1; D is unresolved. CDR3 length equals 12 residues. Deletions cut 5 bases from V and 8 bases from J, with 11 bases between. Looked up from germline, CDR1 is SGHDT and CDR2 is YYEEEE. This CDR3 reads CASSAHTDEQFF. The CDR3 bases are TGTGCCAGCAGTGCACATACCGATGAGCAGTTCTTC.

The chain links TRBV7-2 to TRBJ2-6, with a weak D call TRBD1 (5 bases). The length of the CDR3 is 15 residues. V was pared by 4 bases and J by 2 bases, with 9 bases between. CDR1 and CDR2 (germline): SGHTA, FQGNSA. The CDR3 DNA is TGTGCCAGCAGCTGCAGGGTGGCTGGGGCCAACGTCCTGACTTTC. Its protein product is CASSCRVAGANVLTF.

The V and J genes are TRBV28 and TRBJ2-4; 9 bases are shared with TRBD2. This CDR3 is 16 amino acids long. V shed 1 base, J shed 4 bases, and the junction held 5 bases outside the gene matches. Per the germline V gene, CDR1 is MDHEN and CDR2 is SYDVKM. The CDR3 protein is CASSLFGREGKNIQYF. The CDR3 nucleotides read TGTGCCAGCAGTTTATTCGGGCGGGAGGGGAAAAACATTCAGTACTTC.

This clonotype showed up just a few times. V gene TRBV7-7 combines with J gene TRBJ2-5; D is uncertain. CDR1 is SSHAT, CDR2 FNYEAQ, per germline (reference sequence). V lost 5 bases and J 1 base, leaving 8 bases between the germline ends. The CDR3 is 13 residues long. Here the CDR3 DNA reads TGTGCCAGCAGCCGGAACATCCAAGAGACCCAGTACTTC. Its translation: CASSRNIQETQYF.

The CDR3 is CASSGQGGRNQPQHF. The CDR3 nucleotides read TGTGCCAGCAGCGGCCAGGGGGGCAGGAATCAGCCCCAGCATTTT. The chain couples TRBV2 to TRBJ1-5; 7 nucleotides match TRBD1. Germline V lookup: CDR1 SNHLY, CDR2 FYNNEI. The CDR3 totals 15 residues. V gave up 6 bases and J gave up 4 bases; unmatched junction bases: 9.

The CDR3 coding sequence is TGTGCCAGCAGGACACTAGCGGTAAACTACGAGCAGTACTTC. This translates into CASRTLAVNYEQYF. The rearrangement links TRBV28 to TRBJ2-5; 8 bases match TRBD2. The J call is uncertain, as TRBJ2-7 better fits the DNA end. The CDR3 is 14 residues long. The germline CDR1 and CDR2 sequences are MDHEN and SYDVKM.

In DNA, the CDR3 is TGTGCCAGCCTGTTTAGGACGGATACGGACCAGTACTTC. This encodes CASLFRTDTDQYF. J is TRBJ2-5 and V is TRBV6-1, with unresolved D. The CDR3 extends over 13 amino acids. Germline V gives CDR1 MNHNS, CDR2 SASEGT. Trimming took off 8 bases at V and 10 bases at J, with 20 bases between the two ends.

The chain joins TRBV6-6 to TRBJ1-2; D may be TRBD1 (5 bases). This CDR3 has 16 amino acids. The germline CDR1 and CDR2 sequences are MNHNY and SVGAGI (reference sequence). Trimming stripped 2 bases from V and 5 bases from J, with 18 bases between. The CDR3 DNA reads TGTGCCAGCAGTTACCCGCTTTCTGCTCGGGGGTATGGCTACACCTTC. This encodes CASSYPLSARGYGYTF.